The present T cell receptor beta chain was sequenced within a study of T cell responses to AZD1222 COVID-19 vaccine. Second-dose recipients at about 4 or about 12 weeks were treated as one pooled group. Findings and caveats of the study: Just six people given AZD1222 tested seropositive at baseline. CD4 TCRs linked to vaccination spanned spike, dominating at 160-218 and 743-854. The repertoires were collected only after the peak T cell response.

As to this clone: What it binds is unknown.

Germline values: CDR1 SNHLY, CDR2 FYNNEI. The CDR3 extends over 12 amino acids. Trimming shortened V by 3 bases and J by 4 bases, and 7 bases separated the two germline ends. The data were produced by immunoSEQ multiplex PCR, yet TCRdb's version contains in-frame clones alone and is incomplete. The table has 80,000 to 90,000 clones, 85% to 90% seen once. V and J are TRBV2 and TRBJ2-7; possible D gene TRBD1, 5 bases. The source is an adult who received the AZD1222 COVID-19 vaccine. The source material was peripheral blood, sampled 28 days after the second AZD1222 dose. CDR3 DNA sequence: TGTGCCAGCAGTGATAAGGGGTACGAGCAGTACTTC. Residues: CASSDKGYEQYF.